This T cell receptor (beta chain) emerged from a study of T cell changes during pregnancy in multiple sclerosis. The method was immunoSEQ multiplex PCR; TCRdb's version includes in-frame clones alone and lacks a portion of them. The sample contains 93,000 or so clones, around nine tenths of which appear only once. V was clipped by 3 bases and J by 4 bases; unmatched bases: 11. This CDR3 has 18 residues. The V gene's germline CDR1 is KGHSH and CDR2 LQKENI. The chain is built from TRBV18 and TRBJ2-1; TRBD2 matches 11 bases. The sequencing here drew on peripheral blood, taken after pregnancy. The TCR was taken from a female donor with multiple sclerosis, enrolled in a pregnancy study. The CDR3: CASSPRLAGLSGYNEQFF. CDR3 DNA: TGTGCCAGCTCACCCAGACTAGCGGGACTTTCCGGGTACAATGAGCAGTTCTTC. The full variable domain, in which reference TRBV18 and TRBJ2-1 provide the parts outside the CDR3, is NAGVMQNPRHLVRRRGQEARLRCSPMKGHSHVYWYRQLPEEGLKFMVYLQKENIIDESGMPKERFSAEFPKEGPSILRIQQVVRGDSAAYFCASSPRLAGLSGYNEQFFGPGTRLTVL.